The 8 T cell receptor beta chains below all came from one sample that was sequenced in a study of blood T cell repertoires in COVID-19. The table came from immunoSEQ multiplex PCR; TCRdb's copy has only in-frame clones and leaves some out. The sample yields hundreds of thousands of clones, around 91% seen once. Material: PBMCs or T cells enriched from blood (not recorded which). The receptors originated from a man aged 25-45 years who had been exposed to COVID-19.

V usage is TRBV6-5 and J usage is TRBJ1-6, with 7 bases fitting TRBD1. The CDR3 has 13 residues. Germline assignment: CDR1 MNHEY and CDR2 SVGAGI. The ends lost 7 bases at V and 8 bases at J; junction bases unmatched: 5. The CDR3 region is CASTGTAYSPLHF. CDR3 bases: TGTGCCAGCACCGGGACAGCCTATTCACCCCTCCACTTT.

The V gene is TRBV5-4, the J gene TRBJ2-7; D call uncertain. The CDR3 loop spans 12 amino acids. The V gene lost 4 bases and the J gene lost 0 bases, with 5 bases spanning the gap. The germline V gene has CDR1 SGHNT and CDR2 YYREEE (reference sequence). The chain's CDR3 is CASSLPSYEQYF. The CDR3 nucleotides are TGTGCCAGCAGCCTACCCTCCTACGAGCAGTACTTC.

The rearrangement links TRBV12-5 to TRBJ2-4; TRBD1 might be the D (6 bases). V lost 6 bases and J lost 2, with 17 bases in between. This CDR3 is built from 16 residues. Germline lookup yields CDR1 LGHNT and CDR2 FRNRAP. CDR3 amino acids: CASGPGQGYSKNIQYF. CDR3 sequence (DNA): TGTGCTAGTGGCCCCGGCCAGGGGTATTCCAAAAACATTCAGTACTTC.

The V and J genes are TRBV5-4 and TRBJ2-5, with 9 bases fitting TRBD2. The CDR3 loop spans 14 amino acids. The J segment lost 7 bases and the V segment lost 4 bases, leaving 8 bases of the junction unmatched. CDR1 SGHNT and CDR2 YYREEE come from the germline V gene (reference sequence). The DNA for the CDR3 is TGTGCCAGCAGCGTTAGCGGGGGTGGGGTGACCCAGTACTTC. This gives the protein CASSVSGGGVTQYF. Full variable domain (outside the CDR3, taken from reference TRBV5-4 and TRBJ2-5): ETGVTQSPTHLIKTRGQQVTLRCSSQSGHNTVSWYQQALGQGPQFIFQYYREEENGRGNFPPRFSGLQFPNYSSELNVNALELDDSALYLCASSVSGGGVTQYFGPGTRLLVL.

The rearrangement joins TRBV3-1 (or the pseudogene TRBV3-2) to TRBJ2-3; 8 nucleotides match TRBD1. Germline V gene lookup returns CDR1 LGHDT and CDR2 YNNKEL (reference sequence). The CDR3 runs 16 residues. The J segment lost 0 bases and the V segment lost 5 bases, leaving 7 bases of the junction unmatched. DNA for the CDR3: TGTGCCAGCAGCAGACGCGGACAGGGAAGCACAGATACGCAGTATTTT. Amino acid sequence: CASSRRGQGSTDTQYF.

V and J are TRBV6-5 and TRBJ2-1; D is possibly TRBD2 (5 bases). Germline CDR1 is MNHEY and CDR2 is SVGAGI. The germline V and J ends were trimmed by 7 bases and 0 bases, with 13 bases remaining between them. The length of the CDR3 is 15 residues. This CDR3 is CASIRTSSSYNEQFF. The CDR3 DNA is TGTGCCAGCATAAGGACTTCAAGCTCCTACAATGAGCAGTTCTTC.

The V call is TRBV7-3, the J call TRBJ2-7, with D perhaps TRBD2 (6 bases). The CDR3 has 13 residues. Looked up from germline, CDR1 is SGHTA and CDR2 is FQGTGA. V shed 3 bases and J shed 6 bases, with 12 bases lying between them. CDR3 in amino acids: CASSLIGGREQYF. The CDR3 DNA reads as TGTGCCAGCAGCTTGATCGGGGGTCGCGAGCAGTACTTC.

The V gene is TRBV5-1, the J gene TRBJ1-2; D remains unclear. The V gene's germline CDR1 is SGHRS and CDR2 YFSETQ. The CDR3 consists of 15 residues. V was clipped by 0 bases and J by 0 bases, with 9 bases between them. In DNA, the CDR3 is TGCGCCAGCAGCTTGGCCACAGCCACTAACTATGGCTACACCTTC. Translation: CASSLATATNYGYTF.